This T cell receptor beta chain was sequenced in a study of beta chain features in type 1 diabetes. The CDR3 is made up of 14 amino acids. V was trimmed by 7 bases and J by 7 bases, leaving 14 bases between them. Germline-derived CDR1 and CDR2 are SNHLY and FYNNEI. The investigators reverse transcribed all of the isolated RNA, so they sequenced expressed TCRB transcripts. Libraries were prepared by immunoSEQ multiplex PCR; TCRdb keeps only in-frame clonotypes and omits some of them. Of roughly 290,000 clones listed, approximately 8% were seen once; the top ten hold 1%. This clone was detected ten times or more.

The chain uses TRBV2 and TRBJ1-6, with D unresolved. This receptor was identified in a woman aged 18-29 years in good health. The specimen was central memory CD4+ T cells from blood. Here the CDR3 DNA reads TGTGCCAGCACCCGGACGGCGGCAAATTCACCCCTCCACTTT. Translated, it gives CASTRTAANSPLHF.